Below, 3 T cell receptor beta chains from the same sample are listed, as sequenced in a study of blood T cell repertoires in COVID-19. Some clones are missing from TCRdb's copy, which holds only in-frame ones; the method was immunoSEQ multiplex PCR. In the table there are fewer than 300,000 clones, 85% of which are singletons. Sequenced sample: peripheral blood. The receptors derive from a man in his forties or fifties with active or convalescent COVID-19.

This clone was seen more than once but under ten times. The V gene is TRBV7-2, the J gene TRBJ1-1; a possible D gene is TRBD1 (5 bases). The CDR3 is 15 residues long. CDR1 and CDR2 from the germline V gene are SGHTA and FQGNSA. V was cut by 2 bases and J by 0 bases, with 10 bases left in between. The DNA of the CDR3 is TGTGCCAGCAGCTTAACGGGGGGTATGAACACTGAAGCTTTCTTT. Amino acid sequence: CASSLTGGMNTEAFF.

The rearrangement uses TRBV30 and TRBJ2-7; 8 positions match TRBD2. V lost 0 bases and J lost 5; bases outside the gene matches: 9. The V gene's germline CDR1 is GTSNPN and CDR2 SVGIG (reference sequence). This CDR3 spans 15 amino acids. CDR3 amino acids: CAWSVSSGGGDEQYF. In DNA form, the CDR3 reads TGTGCCTGGAGTGTATCCAGCGGGGGTGGAGACGAGCAGTACTTC.

V is TRBV2 and J is TRBJ1-5; TRBD1 matches 10 bases. V was clipped by 5 bases and J by 5 bases; unmatched bases: 3. The CDR3 has 14 amino acids. Germline loops: CDR1 SNHLY, CDR2 FYNNEI. The CDR3 here is CASSRDRGDQPQHF. In nucleotides, the CDR3 is TGTGCCAGCAGTCGGGACAGGGGTGATCAGCCCCAGCATTTT.